This T cell receptor beta chain was sequenced in a study of blood T cell repertoires in COVID-19. Study overall: Italy, Spain and the United States were the sources of the convalescent and acute COVID-19 samples.

The germline V gene encodes CDR1 ENHRY and CDR2 SYGVKD. This CDR3 has 13 amino acids. Germline trimming cut 3 bases from V and 11 bases from J; bases unmatched to any gene: 6. In the original processing: How many nucleated cells were present was estimated from reference gene primer amplification. The data were produced by immunoSEQ multiplex PCR, yet TCRdb's version contains in-frame clones alone and is incomplete. The V and J calls and clone size come from that table; D and trimming were worked out from the DNA. The sample holds about 280,000 clones, 70% to 90% seen once. The sample consisted of peripheral blood. The chain couples TRBV10-3 to TRBJ2-3; 9 bases fit TRBD2. The origin of this receptor is a woman in her 70s with acute or convalescent COVID-19. The CDR3 DNA sequence: TGTGCCATCAGTGATGCGGGGGGGGGCTTGCAGTATTTT. Its protein is CAISDAGGGLQYF.